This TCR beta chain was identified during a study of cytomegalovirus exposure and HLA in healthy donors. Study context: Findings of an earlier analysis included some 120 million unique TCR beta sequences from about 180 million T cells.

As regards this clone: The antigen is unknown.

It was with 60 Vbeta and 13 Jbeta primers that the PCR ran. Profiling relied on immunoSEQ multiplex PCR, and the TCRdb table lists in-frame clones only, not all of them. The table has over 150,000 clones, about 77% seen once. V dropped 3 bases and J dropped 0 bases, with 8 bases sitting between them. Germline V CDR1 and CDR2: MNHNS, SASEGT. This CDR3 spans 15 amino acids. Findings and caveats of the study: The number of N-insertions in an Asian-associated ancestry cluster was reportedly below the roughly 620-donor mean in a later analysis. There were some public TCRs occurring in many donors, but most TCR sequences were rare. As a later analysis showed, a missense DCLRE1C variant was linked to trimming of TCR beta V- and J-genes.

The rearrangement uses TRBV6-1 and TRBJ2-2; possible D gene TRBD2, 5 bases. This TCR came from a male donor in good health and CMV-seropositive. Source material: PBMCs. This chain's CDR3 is CASSDFSANTGELFF. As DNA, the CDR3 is TGTGCCAGCAGTGATTTTAGCGCGAACACCGGGGAGCTGTTTTTT.